Listed below are T cell receptor beta chains from one sample, sequenced in a study of vaccination effects on CD4 cells after COVID-19. The antigens of these receptors remain unknown. The data were produced by immunoSEQ multiplex PCR, yet TCRdb's version contains in-frame clones alone and is incomplete. The sample holds about 64,000 clones, approximately 70% seen once. The sequencing here drew on CD4+ T cells from PBMCs cultured without peptide, taken before COVID-19 vaccination. These receptors were obtained from a human donor who had a prior SARS-CoV-2 infection. Each CDR3 is given with its conserved first and last residue. The D gene is left open where the match is weak. Size is stated for part of the rows, as once, few or many counts, or as a class when the clone is expanded.

d_call	clone_size	v_call	j_call	cdr3_nt	cdr3_aa
NA	NA	TRBV18	TRBJ2-2	TGTGCCAGCTCAACCGGGACAACCAACACCGGGGAGCTGTTTTTT	CASSTGTTNTGELFF
NA	NA	TRBV27	TRBJ2-7	TGTGCCAGCAGTTTTTATGGTAGGCAGTACTACGAGCAGTACTTC	CASSFYGRQYYEQYF
NA	NA	TRBV19	TRBJ2-5	TGTGCCAGTAGTATGAATAGTGAAGAGACCCAGTACTTC	CASSMNSEETQYF
TRBD1	NA	TRBV2	TRBJ1-1	TGTGCCAGCGGCCAACAGGGGTCCTCGAACACTGAAGCTTTCTTT	CASGQQGSSNTEAFF
TRBD2	NA	TRBV11-3	TRBJ2-3	TGTGCCAGCAGCCCCACCTCAGCGGGAGGGGCATATACGCAGTATTTT	CASSPTSAGGAYTQYF
NA	NA	TRBV5-4	TRBJ2-6	TGTGCCAGCAGCCAGGACTTCTCTGGGGCCAACGTCCTGACTTTC	CASSQDFSGANVLTF
NA	NA	TRBV30	TRBJ1-1	TGTGCCTGGAGTGGGGACTTCACTGAAGCTTTCTTT	CAWSGDFTEAFF
TRBD1	NA	TRBV18	TRBJ2-5	TGTGCCAGCTCACCGGGACAGCAAGAGACCCAGTACTTC	CASSPGQQETQYF
TRBD1	NA	TRBV15	TRBJ1-2	TGTGCCACCAGCAGAGGACAGGGGACAACTGGCTACACCTTC	CATSRGQGTTGYTF
NA	many	TRBV28	TRBJ1-4	TGTGCCAGCGGAGCCTTGGACGGGTATGAAAAACTGTTTTTT	CASGALDGYEKLFF
TRBD1	few	TRBV7-9	TRBJ1-2	TGTGCCAGCAGCCTAGGGGGCTGGTATGGCTACACCTTC	CASSLGGWYGYTF
TRBD2	NA	TRBV15	TRBJ2-7	TGTGCCACCTGGCCGGGCGGGAGGGCCAACGAGCAGTACTTC	CATWPGGRANEQYF
NA	NA	TRBV6-5	TRBJ1-1	TGTGCCAGCATTGCCCCGATCACTGAAGCTTTCTTT	CASIAPITEAFF
NA	NA	TRBV7-9	TRBJ1-1	TGTGCCAGCAGCTTGATGGCGGAGAACACTGAAGCTTTCTTT	CASSLMAENTEAFF
NA	NA	TRBV27	TRBJ2-2	TGTGCCAGCAGTTTATACCCGGGTAGGACCGGGGAGCTGTTTTTT	CASSLYPGRTGELFF
NA	few	TRBV9	TRBJ2-3	TGTGCCAGCAGCGTAGGACCTAACACAGATACGCAGTATTTT	CASSVGPNTDTQYF
TRBD2	NA	TRBV9	TRBJ2-2	TGTGCCAGCAGCGGGGCGGGGGGGCACACCGGGGAGCTGTTTTTT	CASSGAGGHTGELFF
NA	NA	TRBV27	TRBJ1-2	TGTGCCAGCAGTTATACGGGGAGCGGTGGCTACACCTTC	CASSYTGSGGYTF
NA	few	TRBV5-6	TRBJ1-1	TGTGCCAGCAGTAATAGCGGGCGCCGGACTGAAGCTTTCTTT	CASSNSGRRTEAFF
TRBD1	NA	TRBV5-4	TRBJ1-3	TGTGCCAGCAGCGGGACAGGGGGGAACACCATATATTTT	CASSGTGGNTIYF
NA	NA	TRBV7-8	TRBJ1-2	TGTGCCAGCAGCTTAGGCGGCCCCAATGGCTACACCTTC	CASSLGGPNGYTF
TRBD2	NA	TRBV2	TRBJ2-2	TGTGCCAGCATGAGTTTTCCGGGGGGCACCGGGGAGCTGTTTTTT	CASMSFPGGTGELFF
NA	NA	TRBV4-3	TRBJ1-5	TGCGCCAGCAGCCAAGATAGGAGCAATCAGCCCCAGCATTTT	CASSQDRSNQPQHF
NA	few	TRBV10-3	TRBJ1-5	TGTGCCATCAGTGAAGTACGGGGAGGGCCCAATCAGCCCCAGCATTTT	CAISEVRGGPNQPQHF
NA	NA	TRBV18	TRBJ1-4	TGTGCCAGCTCCCGGGGCACGACCTCAACTAATGAAAAACTGTTTTTT	CASSRGTTSTNEKLFF
NA	NA	TRBV20-1	TRBJ2-7	TGCAGTGCTAGTCGACGGGGGACCTACGAGCAGTACTTC	CSASRRGTYEQYF
NA	NA	TRBV11-3	TRBJ2-3	TGTGCCAGCAGCTTGGGGTTCACAGATACGCAGTATTTT	CASSLGFTDTQYF
NA	few	TRBV20-1	TRBJ1-2	TGCAGTGCTAGGGGTCCCTATGGCTACACCTTC	CSARGPYGYTF
NA	NA	TRBV30	TRBJ1-2	TGTGCCTGGACAGGACAGAGTCCCTCGGGCTACACCTTC	CAWTGQSPSGYTF
NA	NA	TRBV10-3	TRBJ1-2	TGTGCCATCAGCCTGTCCGAGGACAACTATGGCTACACCTTC	CAISLSEDNYGYTF
TRBD1	NA	TRBV6-2/TRBV6-3	TRBJ1-6	TGTGCCAGCAGTGACTCGACAGGGGCGGCACCCCTCCACTTT	CASSDSTGAAPLHF
TRBD1	NA	TRBV6-5	TRBJ2-5	TGTGCCAGCAGACGACAGGGGCAAGCACAAGAGACCCAGTACTTC	CASRRQGQAQETQYF
NA	once	TRBV18	TRBJ2-7	TGTGCCAGCTCACCACCGACTGCTACTAACTCCTACGAGCAGTACTTC	CASSPPTATNSYEQYF
TRBD1	NA	TRBV28	TRBJ1-3	TGTGCCAGCAGTTTATTATGGGACAGGGAACGCTCTGGAAACACCATATATTTT	CASSLLWDRERSGNTIYF
NA	few	TRBV18	TRBJ2-6	TGTGCCAGCTCACCACCGGAATGGCGTTTCGGGGCCAACGTCCTGACTTTC	CASSPPEWRFGANVLTF
TRBD1	NA	TRBV4-2	TRBJ1-1	TGTGCCAGCAGCCAAGAAGGGACAGGGGGGTCTGAAGCTTTCTTT	CASSQEGTGGSEAFF
NA	NA	TRBV5-1	TRBJ1-5	TGCGCCAGCAGCTTGGGCCAGGGAGAGGAGCCCCAGCATTTT	CASSLGQGEEPQHF
TRBD1	NA	TRBV7-6	TRBJ1-4	TGTGCCAGCAGCTTAGACCAGGGGGCTAATGAAAAACTGTTTTTT	CASSLDQGANEKLFF
NA	NA	TRBV28	TRBJ2-5	TGTGCCAGCAGCCGACGGGGACTGTTTCAAGAGACCCAGTACTTC	CASSRRGLFQETQYF
TRBD1	NA	TRBV5-1	TRBJ2-5	TGCGCCAGCAGCTGGACAGGGGGAAAATCGGAGACCCAGTACTTC	CASSWTGGKSETQYF
NA	few	TRBV15	TRBJ1-6	TGTGCCACCAGCAGAGATCGGGGGACGGGCTCACCCCTCCACTTT	CATSRDRGTGSPLHF
TRBD2	NA	TRBV5-1	TRBJ2-7	TGCGCCAGCAGCTTGGAGGGACTATACGAGCAGTACTTC	CASSLEGLYEQYF
TRBD2	medium-sized	TRBV27	TRBJ2-5	TGTGCCAGCAGTACACCTAGCGGGGGGCGGGAGACCCAGTACTTC	CASSTPSGGRETQYF
NA	NA	TRBV11-3	TRBJ2-3	TGTGCCAGCAGCCTCACGGGGGCCAAGGGCACAGATACGCAGTATTTT	CASSLTGAKGTDTQYF
TRBD2	NA	TRBV5-1	TRBJ2-3	TGCGCCAGCAGCTTGGATCAGAGACTAGCGGGATCTTCAGATACGCAGTATTTT	CASSLDQRLAGSSDTQYF
TRBD1	NA	TRBV5-1	TRBJ2-1	TGCGCCAGCAGCCCTGTGCCTACCGGGACAGGCGTTAATGAGCAGTTCTTC	CASSPVPTGTGVNEQFF
NA	NA	TRBV25-1	TRBJ2-2	TGTGCCAGCAGTGGATGGGGGGGCGCCTCCGGGGAGCTGTTTTTT	CASSGWGGASGELFF
NA	NA	TRBV3-1/TRBV3-2	TRBJ1-2	TGTGCCAGCACGGGGGACTATGGCTACACCTTC	CASTGDYGYTF
NA	NA	TRBV2	TRBJ1-5	TGTGCCAGCAGTATGGAGAGCAATCAGCCCCAGCATTTT	CASSMESNQPQHF
NA	few	TRBV20-1	TRBJ2-3	TGCAGTGCTAGTCTAGGTTTTGGGGGCACAGATACGCAGTATTTT	CSASLGFGGTDTQYF
NA	NA	TRBV7-6	TRBJ2-5	TGTGCCAGCAGCTTAGGACTAGTTTCCCAAGAGACCCAGTACTTC	CASSLGLVSQETQYF
NA	NA	TRBV15	TRBJ2-7	TGTGCCACCAGCAGGGCCCCGGGGCCCTACGAGCAGTACTTC	CATSRAPGPYEQYF
NA	NA	TRBV7-9	TRBJ2-5	TGTGCCAGCAGCTTGTTTTCGTCGGAGACCCAGTACTTC	CASSLFSSETQYF
NA	NA	TRBV10-3	TRBJ1-2	TGTGCCATCAGTGATTCCGGGACGGTGAACTATGGCTACACCTTC	CAISDSGTVNYGYTF
NA	NA	TRBV2	TRBJ1-3	TGTGCCAGCAGTGAAGGGGCTGGAAACACCATATATTTT	CASSEGAGNTIYF
NA	NA	TRBV6-2/TRBV6-3	TRBJ2-3	TGTGCCAGCAGTTATATGCAGGGTGGAGATACGCAGTATTTT	CASSYMQGGDTQYF